A single sample gave rise to the 12 T cell receptor beta chains below, sequenced in a study of post-analysis software for immune sequencing data. Whole-study findings and limits: With TRBV5-6, TRBV5-1 and TRBV20-1 included, about 5 TRBV segments were more frequent in patients than in controls.

Unique-molecular-identifier-tagged TCR beta cDNA libraries were used. TCRdb reanalysed the PCR reads using MiXCR and keeps one entry per CDR3 protein. The sample comprises some 690,000 distinct CDR3 sequences, roughly three fifths of which are singletons, and over 9% rests with the top ten. Their recognized antigens are unknown. Material: blood. The origin of the receptors is a girl aged 2 to 10 with multiple sclerosis.

The chain couples TRBV7-2 to TRBJ1-2, with D maybe TRBD1 (6 bases). Trimming pared 1 base from V and 7 bases from J, leaving 13 bases between. CDR1 is SGHTA and CDR2 is FQGNSA in the germline V gene. The CDR3 consists of 14 residues. CDR3 bases: TGTGCCAGCAGCTTAGTGGGGGGGGCTGGTGGCTACACCTTC. Protein sequence: CASSLVGGAGGYTF.

This chain joins TRBV12-3 or TRBV12-4 and TRBJ2-5; TRBD1 might be the D (6 bases). Trimming cost V 3 bases and J 5 bases, with 16 bases left between them. There are 15 residues in the CDR3. The CDR3 coding sequence is TGTGCCAGCAGTTTTTACAGGGCTACGGGGGAGACCCAGTACTTC. Translation gives CASSFYRATGETQYF.

This clonotype came up a few times. V and J are TRBV7-2 and TRBJ1-2; D is ambiguous. The germline V gene encodes CDR1 SGHTA and CDR2 FQGNSA. The CDR3 totals 15 residues. Trimming took off 1 base at V and 2 bases at J, with 11 bases between the two ends. The CDR3 DNA reads TGTGCCAGCAGCTTAGATTTTAACAGCAACTATGGCTACACCTTC. Amino acids: CASSLDFNSNYGYTF. The complete variable domain, with remaining parts taken from reference TRBV7-2 and TRBJ1-2, reads GAGVSQSPSNKVTEKGKDVELRCDPISGHTALYWYRQSLGQGLEFLIYFQGNSAPDKSGLPSDRFSAERTGGSVSTLTIQRTQQEDSAVYLCASSLDFNSNYGYTFGSGTRLTVV.

This clonotype turned up a few times. The chain couples TRBV2 to TRBJ2-1, with a tentative D call TRBD1 (6 bases). Per the germline V gene, CDR1 is SNHLY and CDR2 is FYNNEI. CDR3 size: 12 residues. Trimming took off 11 bases at V and 9 bases at J, with 17 bases between the two ends. CDR3 residues: CAGGRVVSEQFF. CDR3 DNA: TGTGCCGGGGGCAGGGTAGTGAGTGAGCAGTTCTTC.

The V gene is TRBV7-2, the J gene TRBJ2-7, with D unclear. The J call may not be correct, given that the DNA end is closer to TRBJ2-5. The length of the CDR3 is 14 residues. Per the germline V gene, CDR1 is SGHTA and CDR2 is FQGNSA. In nucleotides, the CDR3 is TGTGCCAGCAGCTTATTGGCTACGCCGGAGACCCAGTACTTC. It translates to CASSLLATPETQYF.

This clonotype showed up just a few times. The V gene is TRBV27, the J gene TRBJ2-5, with TRBD2 identical over 9 bases. V trimming: 5 bases; J trimming: 4 bases; junction bases outside the gene matches: 8. The germline CDR1 and CDR2 sequences are MNHEY and SMNVEV (reference sequence). The CDR3 totals 15 residues. Here the CDR3 DNA reads TGTGCCAGCAGTAGTCTTGCGGGAGGGCTAGAGACCCAGTACTTC. It translates to CASSSLAGGLETQYF.

Worth noting for this clonotype: An end of the junction differs from the germline gene, which may be a read error. The rearrangement links TRBV5-1 to TRBJ1-5; perhaps TRBD1 as D (6 bases). The CDR3 loop spans 15 amino acids. Germline-derived CDR1 and CDR2 are SGHRS and YFSETQ. The CDR3 is CASSLGGDSNQPQHF. In DNA, the CDR3 is TGTGCCAGCAGCTTAGGGGGGGATAGCAATCAGCCCCAGCATTTT.

The chain couples TRBV20-1 to TRBJ2-3; possibly TRBD1 or TRBD2 for D (7 bases each). Trimming pared 3 bases from V and 2 bases from J, leaving 18 bases between. The CDR3 extends over 16 amino acids. CDR1 is DFQATT and CDR2 is SNEGSKA in the germline V gene (reference sequence). Here the CDR3 DNA reads TGCAGTGCTAGCCTCCAGGGGGGGCGGTTCACAGATACGCAGTATTTT. Residues: CSASLQGGRFTDTQYF.

The chain is built from TRBV7-8 and TRBJ2-1; 7 bases are shared with TRBD1. After removal of 5 bases from V and 4 bases from J, the junction contained 8 bases not matched to a gene. The CDR3 is 15 residues long. From germline, CDR1 is SGHVS and CDR2 FQNEAQ. The CDR3 bases are TGTGCCAGCAGCCCACCGGGACAGTCTTACAATGAGCAGTTCTTC. This gives the protein CASSPPGQSYNEQFF.

The chain recombines TRBV28 with TRBJ2-7; TRBD2 aligns across 8 bases. CDR1 is MDHEN and CDR2 is SYDVKM in the germline V gene. The J segment lost 3 bases and the V segment lost 1 base, leaving 8 bases of the junction unmatched. The CDR3 loop spans 16 amino acids. CDR3: CASSLSPGLGNYEQYF. CDR3 nucleotide sequence: TGTGCCAGCAGTTTATCCCCGGGACTAGGAAACTACGAGCAGTACTTC.

V usage is TRBV10-3 and J usage is TRBJ2-6, with D possibly TRBD1 on 5 matching bases. The CDR3 contains 14 residues. CDR1 and CDR2 from the germline V gene are ENHRY and SYGVKD. V was cut by 11 bases and J by 4 bases, with 15 bases left in between. The DNA for the CDR3 is TGTGCCGTACTGACAGCTTCCGGGGCCAACGTCCTGACTTTC. Amino acid sequence: CAVLTASGANVLTF.

In its sample, this clonotype was seen a few times. The V call is TRBV3-1, the J call TRBJ1-2, with D perhaps matching TRBD1 (5 bases). With 3 bases removed from V and 7 bases from J, the gap between germline ends came to 6 bases. From germline, CDR1 is LGHDT and CDR2 YNNKEL (reference sequence). The CDR3 is 11 residues long. DNA for the CDR3: TGTGCCAGCAGCCAGGGGCGTGGCTACACCTTC. Translated, it gives CASSQGRGYTF. The full variable domain, rest sourced from reference TRBV3-1 and TRBJ1-2, is DTAVSQTPKYLVTQMGNDKSIKCEQNLGHDTMYWYKQDSKKFLKIMFSYNNKELIINETVPNRFSPKSPDKAHLNLHINSLELGDSAVYFCASSQGRGYTFGSGTRLTVV.